This is a list of T cell receptor beta chains from one sample in a study of human T cells and chemical hapten exposure. TCRdb recomputed calls from the RACE reads with MiXCR, one row per CDR3 protein. Of more than 300,000 distinct CDR3 sequences listed, approximately 5% are singletons. The sample here was whole blood, taken in connection with sensitization to the hapten diphenylcyclopropenone (DPC). These receptors came from a woman under 30 with alopecia areata. Some clones in this sample may be carry-over from other donors' samples. The CDR3 runs from the conserved cysteine through the conserved F or W. Part of the rows lack a size; the others show once, few, many or a class for expanded clones.

>few|TRBV7-9|TRBJ2-6
CASSLSGVGANVLTF
>many|TRBV4-3|TRBJ1-6
CASSQDAGEGYNSPLHF
>few|TRBV4-3|TRBJ1-6
CASSQDASTRALAYSPLHF
>few|TRBV28|TRBJ2-7
CASSFDSGQYF
>many|TRBV4-3|TRBJ2-1
CASSQDRGYNEQFF
>few|TRBV20-1|TRBJ2-3
CSARMGARDTQYF
>many|TRBV6-5|TRBJ2-5
CASRAEETQYF
>.|TRBV6-5|TRBJ1-1
CASQRGVRTEAFF
>many|TRBV4-3|TRBJ1-6
CASSQARSGRGNSPLHF
>many|TRBV6-5|TRBJ1-6
CASSYKGTGGNSPLHF
>many|TRBV3-1|TRBJ1-2
CASSQEVFRGQGVGYTF
>few|TRBV9|TRBJ1-2
CASSVARTAYGYTF
>many|TRBV12-3/TRBV12-4|TRBJ1-6
CASSSSTLATLHF
>few|TRBV13|TRBJ1-1
CASSFTPRNTEAFF
>many|TRBV27|TRBJ1-1
CASSVGTGGMTEAFF
>few|TRBV27|TRBJ1-4
CANGVHIKADEKLFF
>few|TRBV29-1|TRBJ2-3
CSVQKMISGVRTDTQYF
>.|TRBV4-3|TRBJ2-7
CASSQIYGRDSEYEQYF
>few|TRBV7-9|TRBJ1-1
CASTLRDKNTEAFF
>few|TRBV7-2|TRBJ1-3
CASSLPRRNTIYF
>few|TRBV27|TRBJ2-6
CASSLTSGANVLTF
>many|TRBV11-3|TRBJ2-2
CASSLDSLNTGELFF
>few|TRBV10-3|TRBJ1-5
CATSPGTGGSNQPQHF
>few|TRBV18|TRBJ1-4
CASSPRKGADEKLFF
>few|TRBV25-1|TRBJ2-7
CASRGQWISYEQYF
>.|TRBV5-1|TRBJ2-2
CASSFPGQGPTNTGELFF
>many|TRBV7-2|TRBJ1-1
CASSLDRPATGAEAFF
>many|TRBV29-1|TRBJ1-1
CSVWTPQNTEAFF
>few|TRBV6-5|TRBJ2-7
CASSYISTEGEQYF
>few|TRBV10-1|TRBJ1-1
CASFRGNTEAFF
>.|TRBV28|TRBJ2-4
CASSPWDTLAKNIQYF
>.|TRBV20-1|TRBJ1-2
CSARHVTDLTNTF
>few|TRBV27|TRBJ2-7
CASSTLDRLGSYEQYF
>few|TRBV20-1|TRBJ2-3
CSARVASGGSSGMDTQYF
>.|TRBV5-1|TRBJ1-1
CASSLVRGGRPEAFF
>.|TRBV7-9|TRBJ2-1
CASSLGLAINEQFF
>few|TRBV5-1|TRBJ2-1
CASSLAGSRFNEQFF
>.|TRBV14|TRBJ2-3
CASNRGWGDTQYF
>.|TRBV12-3/TRBV12-4|TRBJ1-5
CASSVTPGYPQHF
>many|TRBV6-2/TRBV6-3|TRBJ1-2
CASSRDNRRNYGYTF
>.|TRBV6-2/TRBV6-3|TRBJ2-5
CASSHTGEETQYF
>few|TRBV12-3/TRBV12-4|TRBJ2-7
CASSFRGGASEQYF
>.|TRBV9|TRBJ2-4
CASSVGSGVNIQYF
>many|TRBV12-3/TRBV12-4|TRBJ2-3
CASRTGLASTDTQYF
>.|TRBV6-5|TRBJ2-7
CASSYGGTSYEQYF